Following are 21 T cell receptor beta chains from one sample sequenced in a study of blood T cell repertoires in COVID-19. Method: immunoSEQ multiplex PCR; TCRdb's copy keeps in-frame clones and lacks some. In the table there are 450,000 to 500,000 clones, approximately 83% of which are singletons. The sequenced material came from peripheral blood. All receptors come from a human donor in a cohort sampled during active COVID-19.

This clone was recorded only once. V and J are TRBV5-1 and TRBJ2-1, with unresolved D. V was trimmed by 0 bases and J by 6 bases, leaving 13 bases between them. Germline V gene lookup returns CDR1 SGHRS and CDR2 YFSETQ. The CDR3 totals 15 residues. CDR3 amino acids: CASSLARQAVNEQFF. The CDR3 DNA reads as TGCGCCAGCAGCTTGGCCCGGCAGGCCGTCAATGAGCAGTTCTTC.

The V and J genes are TRBV15 and TRBJ2-2; tentatively, D is TRBD2 (5 bases). This CDR3 region has 15 residues. The germline gives CDR1 LNHNV, CDR2 YYDKDF (reference sequence). V was cut by 1 base and J by 6 bases, with 12 bases left in between. The CDR3 spells CATSRAKLVAGELFF. The CDR3 bases are TGTGCCACCAGCAGAGCCAAACTAGTTGCCGGGGAGCTGTTTTTT.

This sequence joins TRBV6-5 and TRBJ2-1, with 11 bases fitting TRBD2. Germline V lookup: CDR1 MNHEY, CDR2 SVGAGI. The V gene end was trimmed by 6 bases and the J gene end by 3 bases; junction bases not matched to a gene: 1. This CDR3 spans 14 amino acids. The chain's CDR3 is CASRGLAVYNEQFF. The CDR3 nucleotides read TGTGCCAGCAGGGGACTAGCGGTCTACAATGAGCAGTTCTTC.

The V gene is TRBV28, the J gene TRBJ2-1; D is undetermined. V was cut by 2 bases and J by 5 bases, with 10 bases left in between. The CDR3 is 14 residues long. The germline V gene has CDR1 MDHEN and CDR2 SYDVKM. CDR3 residues: CASSLTPGDNEQFF. The CDR3 DNA sequence: TGTGCCAGCAGTTTAACCCCCGGAGACAATGAGCAGTTCTTC.

This clone has more than one count but fewer than ten. V is TRBV10-1 and J is TRBJ2-1; D not resolved. Germline assignment: CDR1 WNHNN and CDR2 SYGVQD (reference sequence). The CDR3 loop spans 13 amino acids. With 4 bases removed from V and 4 bases from J, the gap between germline ends came to 8 bases. CDR3 sequence reads: CASSVTGYNEQFF. Written as DNA, the CDR3 is TGCGCCAGCAGTGTAACCGGGTACAATGAGCAGTTCTTC.

This clone was detected only once. CDR3 in amino acids: CAWSQEAEAFF. The CDR3 DNA sequence: TGTGCCTGGAGTCAGGAGGCTGAAGCTTTCTTT. The chain employs TRBV30 and TRBJ1-1; D call uncertain. V was clipped by 2 bases and J by 6 bases, with 7 bases between them. Germline CDR1 reads GTSNPN; CDR2 reads SVGIG (reference sequence). The CDR3 has 11 residues.

This chain links TRBV15 with TRBJ2-5; D unresolved. There are 13 residues in the CDR3. CDR1 is LNHNV, CDR2 YYDKDF, per germline (reference sequence). V gave up 5 bases and J gave up 4 bases, with 11 bases separating them. This CDR3 reads CATSSLKRETQYF. In nucleotides, the CDR3 is TGTGCCACCAGCTCCCTCAAGAGAGAGACCCAGTACTTC.

This CDR3 is CASSLAGGHTEAFF. The CDR3 region has the DNA TGTGCCAGCTCACTTGCAGGGGGTCACACTGAAGCTTTCTTT. The V call is TRBV18, the J call TRBJ1-1; 7 positions agree with TRBD1. The ends lost 4 bases at V and 3 bases at J; junction bases unmatched: 5. Per the germline V gene, CDR1 is KGHSH and CDR2 is LQKENI. The CDR3 runs 14 residues. The whole variable domain, remainder taken from reference TRBV18 and TRBJ1-1, is NAGVMQNPRHLVRRRGQEARLRCSPMKGHSHVYWYRQLPEEGLKFMVYLQKENIIDESGMPKERFSAEFPKEGPSILRIQQVVRGDSAAYFCASSLAGGHTEAFFGQGTRLTVV.

The gene calls are TRBV18 and TRBJ2-7, with 7 bases aligning to TRBD2. This CDR3 region has 14 residues. Germline V lookup: CDR1 KGHSH, CDR2 LQKENI. V trimming: 2 bases; J trimming: 3 bases; junction bases outside the gene matches: 4. Written as DNA, the CDR3 is TGTGCCAGCTCACCATTACCGGGAGGCTACGAGCAGTACTTC. It yields the protein CASSPLPGGYEQYF.

On this clone: Germline and junction disagree at one end, which may indicate a read error. The J gene is TRBJ2-7, the V gene TRBV7-2; TRBD2 matches 8 bases. This CDR3 comprises 15 residues. In germline, CDR1 is SGHTA, CDR2 FQGNSA. For the CDR3, the DNA is TGTGCCAGCAGGTTAGGACTAGCTAACGCCTACGAGCAGTACTTC. Translated: CASRLGLANAYEQYF.

A note on this clone: The same CDR3 can be traced to other DNA sequences in this sample. The rearrangement uses TRBV28 and TRBJ1-2; D gene uncertain. This CDR3 region has 11 residues. Trimming shortened V by 5 bases and J by 2 bases, and 3 bases separated the two germline ends. In germline, CDR1 is MDHEN, CDR2 SYDVKM. CDR3 nucleotide sequence: TGTGCCAGCAGTCTAAACTATGGCTACACCTTC. It specifies CASSLNYGYTF.

The gene calls are TRBV6-2 or TRBV6-3 and TRBJ2-3; 12 positions agree with TRBD2. V lost 5 bases, J lost 5 bases, and 8 bases stayed unmatched. CDR3 size: 16 residues. CDR1 MNHEY and CDR2 SVGEGT come from the germline V gene. This CDR3 reads CASSDRLAGEVDTQYF. DNA for the CDR3: TGTGCCAGCAGTGATCGACTAGCGGGAGAGGTAGATACGCAGTATTTT.

The V gene is TRBV5-1, the J gene TRBJ2-3; D not certain. This CDR3 has 14 residues. Trimming pared 0 bases from V and 5 bases from J, leaving 10 bases between. Germline CDR1 reads SGHRS; CDR2 reads YFSETQ. In nucleotides, the CDR3 is TGCGCCAGCAGCTTGGGGTCTAGAGAAGATACGCAGTATTTT. Residues: CASSLGSREDTQYF.

The chain carries TRBV7-5 and TRBJ1-4; the tabulated D call, TRBD1, remains unverified against the DNA. TRBV7-5 is a recognized pseudogene. CDR3 length: 13 amino acids. Written as DNA, the CDR3 is TGTGCCAGCCATCAACAGGGGTTCGGAAAACTGTTTTTT. Protein sequence: CASHQQGFGKLFF.

This chain joins TRBV5-4 and TRBJ1-1; possible D gene TRBD1, 6 bases. The V end lost 4 bases, the J end lost 0 bases, and 13 bases lay between the germline ends. CDR1 SGHNT and CDR2 YYREEE come from the germline V gene (reference sequence). The CDR3 length is 15 residues. CDR3 DNA: TGTGCCAGCAGCCGTACGGGACACATGAACACTGAAGCTTTCTTT. Protein product: CASSRTGHMNTEAFF. Using reference TRBV5-4 and TRBJ1-1 for the parts outside the CDR3, the full variable domain is ETGVTQSPTHLIKTRGQQVTLRCSSQSGHNTVSWYQQALGQGPQFIFQYYREEENGRGNFPPRFSGLQFPNYSSELNVNALELDDSALYLCASSRTGHMNTEAFFGQGTRLTVV.

The gene calls are TRBV12-5 and TRBJ2-3; D gene ambiguous. The CDR3 loop spans 12 amino acids. The germline CDR1 and CDR2 sequences are LGHNT and FRNRAP. Trimming cost V 6 bases and J 0 bases, with 4 bases left between them. CDR3: CASGASTDTQYF. Here the CDR3 DNA reads TGTGCTAGTGGGGCTAGCACAGATACGCAGTATTTT.

V usage is TRBV5-1 and J usage is TRBJ2-1; possibly TRBD1 for D (5 bases). Per germline, CDR1 SGHRS and CDR2 YFSETQ. This CDR3 comprises 13 residues. V was trimmed by 6 bases and J by 9 bases, leaving 16 bases between them. CDR3 DNA: TGCGCCAGCAACCCTGGTCAGGGTCGTGAGCAGTTCTTC. Protein: CASNPGQGREQFF. The full variable domain, completed using reference TRBV5-1 and TRBJ2-1, is KAGVTQTPRYLIKTRGQQVTLSCSPISGHRSVSWYQQTPGQGLQFLFEYFSETQRNKGNFPGRFSGRQFSNSRSEMNVSTLELGDSALYLCASNPGQGREQFFGPGTRLTVL.

This clone has just one count. V usage is TRBV7-9 and J usage is TRBJ2-5; 9 bases fit TRBD1. Germline CDR1 reads SEHNR; CDR2 reads FQNEAQ (reference sequence). The CDR3 is 14 residues long. The ends lost 5 bases at V and 4 bases at J; junction bases unmatched: 5. CDR3 sequence reads: CASSLTGGSETQYF. CDR3 coding DNA: TGTGCCAGCAGCCTGACAGGGGGTTCAGAGACCCAGTACTTC.

The chain couples TRBV19 to TRBJ2-7; TRBD1 aligns across 8 bases. The V and J ends lost 8 bases and 4 bases, in that order; junction bases with no gene match: 10. CDR1 is LNHDA and CDR2 is SQIVND in the germline V gene (reference sequence). The CDR3 spans 14 residues. The CDR3 here is CASSSGTGGYEQYF. CDR3 nucleotide sequence: TGTGCCAGTTCCTCCGGGACAGGAGGGTACGAGCAGTACTTC.

This chain connects TRBV19 to TRBJ1-2, with 7 bases lining up with TRBD1. This CDR3 comprises 12 residues. Germline-derived CDR1 and CDR2 are LNHDA and SQIVND (reference sequence). Trimming cost V 3 bases and J 14 bases; bases outside gene matches: 9. As DNA, the CDR3 is TGTGCCAGTAGTATCCAGACAGGGCCTGCAACCTTC. Residues: CASSIQTGPATF.

The chain is built from TRBV12-3 or TRBV12-4 and TRBJ1-1; D is perhaps TRBD1 (5 bases). The V and J ends lost 4 bases and 1 base respectively, with 7 bases between them. This CDR3 comprises 13 residues. In DNA form, the CDR3 reads TGTGCCAGCAGTTCCGGACAGAACACTGAAGCTTTCTTT. This gives the protein CASSSGQNTEAFF.